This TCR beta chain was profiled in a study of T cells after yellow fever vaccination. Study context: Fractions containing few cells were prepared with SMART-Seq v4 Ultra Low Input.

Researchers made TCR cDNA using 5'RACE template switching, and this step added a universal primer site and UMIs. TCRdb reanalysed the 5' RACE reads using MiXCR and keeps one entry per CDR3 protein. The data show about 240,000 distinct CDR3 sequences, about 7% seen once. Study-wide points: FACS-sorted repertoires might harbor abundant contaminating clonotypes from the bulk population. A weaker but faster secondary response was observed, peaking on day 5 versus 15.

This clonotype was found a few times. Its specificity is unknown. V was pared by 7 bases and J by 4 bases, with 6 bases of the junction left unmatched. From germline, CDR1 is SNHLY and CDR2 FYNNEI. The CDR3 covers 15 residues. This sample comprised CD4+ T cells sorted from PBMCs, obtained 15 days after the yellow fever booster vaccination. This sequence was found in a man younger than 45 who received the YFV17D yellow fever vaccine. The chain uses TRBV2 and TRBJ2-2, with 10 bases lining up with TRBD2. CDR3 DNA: TGTGCCAGCATCAAGCGGGAGGGAGGCACCGGGGAGCTGTTTTTT. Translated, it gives CASIKREGGTGELFF.